The source of this T cell receptor beta chain is a study of shared clonotypes between healthy human individuals. Only one count was recorded for this clone. Its antigen is unidentified. Regarding the study as a whole: Generation probability values for non-shared clonotypes were lower than those for clonotypes shared by all four donors. Sequencing depth was predicted to influence how clonotypes are shared among donors. Researchers sampled blood only, noting tissue repertoires likely differ.

Profiling relied on immunoSEQ multiplex PCR, and the TCRdb table lists in-frame clones only, not all of them. The data contain 2,100,000 or so clones, 90% to 97% of them seen just once; the ten biggest clones take up over 0.1%. CDR1 SGDLS and CDR2 YYNGEE come from the germline V gene. The CDR3 runs to 16 residues. The ends were cut back, 8 bases at V and 3 bases at J, with 20 bases in the middle. Splitting of CD4+ cells produced CD45RA+ naive and CD45RA-negative memory subsets. The chain employs TRBV9 and TRBJ1-4, with D possibly being TRBD1 (6 bases). The receptor comes from a young man in good health. The sequenced sample was naive CD4+ T cells sorted from blood. Regarding subset: CD45RA+ positively selected. This CDR3 is CARPGRGGFSNEKLFF. The CDR3 DNA sequence: TGTGCCAGGCCTGGAAGAGGGGGTTTTTCTAATGAAAAACTGTTTTTT.